What follows are 15 T cell receptor beta chains derived from one specimen sequenced in a study of T-cell memory formation after mild COVID-19 (dated by TCRdb to the early 2020s). Library prep was done by 5' RACE. The run used an Illumina NovaSeq 6000. TCRdb reworked the public reads: Q25 trimming with fastp, MiXCR clone assembly, productive beta chains retained. Identical CDR3 proteins give one entry, which carries the most common genes and DNA. For this sample there are roughly 610,000 distinct CDR3 sequences; roughly a sixth appear just once. The biggest ten clones account for around 7.8% of the sample. The specimen sequenced was PBMCs or a T cell subset sorted from them (not recorded which). These receptors originate from an adult woman who had mild COVID-19 (a few samples of this study predate the infection). The sample titles of this study are shuffled in the database, so cell type and time point are left out; the donor was told from shared clones.

The chain uses TRBV11-2 and TRBJ2-7; 13 nucleotides match TRBD2. The length of the CDR3 is 14 residues. Germline assignment: CDR1 SGHAT and CDR2 FQNNGV. Trimming at V came to 5 bases and at J to 6 bases, leaving 4 bases not matched to a gene. The CDR3 DNA follows: TGTGCCAGCAGCCCTGGGACTAGCGGGGTCGAGCAGTACTTC. Translated: CASSPGTSGVEQYF.

This clonotype has a handful of counts. The rearrangement links TRBV19 to TRBJ2-1; the match to TRBD2 covers 12 bases. Looked up from germline, CDR1 is LNHDA and CDR2 is SQIVND (reference sequence). CDR3 length equals 15 residues. V lost 7 bases and J lost 2; bases outside the gene matches: 3. CDR3 DNA sequence: TGTGCCAGTAACCCTAGCGGGGGGGCCTACAATGAGCAGTTCTTC. As protein: CASNPSGGAYNEQFF.

V gene TRBV20-1 combines with J gene TRBJ2-1, with 8 bases lining up with TRBD1. The J segment lost 7 bases and the V segment lost 1 base, leaving 9 bases of the junction unmatched. The CDR3 sequence is 15 residues long. CDR1 DFQATT and CDR2 SNEGSKA come from the germline V gene (reference sequence). The CDR3 DNA reads TGCAGTGCTAGAGCATTTGGACAGGGCGCGAATGAGCAGTTCTTC. It translates to CSARAFGQGANEQFF.

This clonotype was counted between two and nine times. V and J are TRBV4-2 and TRBJ1-2, with 9 bases that match TRBD1. Germline CDR1 reads LGHNA; CDR2 reads YNFKEQ. J lost 7 bases, V lost 0 bases, and 9 bases had no gene match. This CDR3 comprises 16 residues. The DNA for the CDR3 is TGTGCCAGCAGCCAAGATATCCGGGACAGGGCGGGTGGCTACACCTTC. It translates to CASSQDIRDRAGGYTF.

The chain joins TRBV7-9 to TRBJ2-6; TRBD1 is a possible D gene (6 bases). The CDR3 covers 18 residues. Trimming removed 3 bases from V and 0 bases from J, with 15 bases in between. CDR1 is SEHNR and CDR2 is FQNEAQ in the germline V gene (reference sequence). The CDR3 DNA follows: TGTGCCAGCAGCTTCAAGACAGGCGAAAGCTCTGGGGCCAACGTCCTGACTTTC. This translates into CASSFKTGESSGANVLTF.

This clonotype was detected only a few times. V is TRBV12-3 or TRBV12-4 and J is TRBJ2-2; the D is unclear. The CDR3 extends over 14 amino acids. Trimming took off 4 bases at V and 11 bases at J, with 17 bases between the two ends. CDR3 sequence (DNA): TGTGCCAGCAGTTACACTGGGGTGGTTTATGAGCTGTTTTTT. It is translated as CASSYTGVVYELFF.

This clonotype was seen a few times. The J gene is TRBJ2-7, the V gene TRBV2; D is possibly TRBD1 or TRBD2 (7 bases each). The germline gives CDR1 SNHLY, CDR2 FYNNEI. Trimming stripped 4 bases from V and 4 bases from J, with 11 bases between. The CDR3 is 13 residues long. The chain's CDR3 is CASSAGGGYEQYF. The CDR3 coding sequence is TGTGCCAGCAGTGCAGGGGGAGGGTACGAGCAGTACTTC. The whole variable domain, remainder taken from reference TRBV2 and TRBJ2-7, is EPEVTQTPSHQVTQMGQEVILRCVPISNHLYFYWYRQILGQKVEFLVSFYNNEISEKSEIFDDQFSVERPDGSNFTLKIRSTKLEDSAMYFCASSAGGGYEQYFGPGTRLTVT.

In this sample, this clonotype turned up a few times. As DNA, the CDR3 is TGTGCCAGCAGCCCCTCGGGGACGCTGAACACTGAAGCTTTCTTT. Translated: CASSPSGTLNTEAFF. The chain couples TRBV3-1 to TRBJ1-1, with D possibly TRBD1 on 5 matching bases. Germline V gene lookup returns CDR1 LGHDT and CDR2 YNNKEL (reference sequence). Between the trimmed V and J ends, which lost 4 bases and 0 bases, there was a span of 12 bases. The CDR3 has 15 amino acids.

This clonotype was detected a few times. CDR3 loop: CASSYFFSGANTEAFF. The DNA for the CDR3 is TGTGCCAGCAGCTACTTCTTCTCGGGCGCGAACACTGAAGCTTTCTTT. This chain links TRBV5-4 with TRBJ1-1; no clear D. The CDR3 is made up of 16 amino acids. Looked up from germline, CDR1 is SGHNT and CDR2 is YYREEE (reference sequence). The germline V and J ends were trimmed by 3 bases and 1 base, with 16 bases remaining between them. The full variable domain, its missing parts supplied by reference TRBV5-4 and TRBJ1-1, is ETGVTQSPTHLIKTRGQQVTLRCSSQSGHNTVSWYQQALGQGPQFIFQYYREEENGRGNFPPRFSGLQFPNYSSELNVNALELDDSALYLCASSYFFSGANTEAFFGQGTRLTVV.

CDR3 sequence: CASSIAGPVYRGELFF. The CDR3 DNA is TGTGCCAGTAGTATTGCAGGGCCTGTGTATCGTGGGGAGCTGTTTTTT. J is TRBJ2-2 and V is TRBV19; D may be TRBD1 (5 bases). V gave up 3 bases and J gave up 8 bases, with 19 bases separating them. The CDR3 has 16 amino acids. Germline V gives CDR1 LNHDA, CDR2 SQIVND (reference sequence).

In this sample, this clonotype turned up many times. The chain links TRBV6-6 to TRBJ2-1; 9 bases match TRBD2. V lost 7 bases to trimming and J lost 5 bases; unmatched junction nucleotides: 9. CDR3 length equals 15 residues. CDR1 MNHNY and CDR2 SVGAGI come from the germline V gene (reference sequence). The CDR3 DNA is TGTGCCAGCACCTTACCGACTAGCGGCCACAATGAGCAGTTCTTC. Amino acids: CASTLPTSGHNEQFF.

This chain links TRBV5-1 with TRBJ2-1, with 7 positions matching TRBD2. Germline trimming cut 4 bases from V and 0 bases from J; bases unmatched to any gene: 1. The germline V gene encodes CDR1 SGHRS and CDR2 YFSETQ. The CDR3 covers 14 residues. CDR3 DNA: TGCGCCAGCAGCCGGGACTACTCCTACAATGAGCAGTTCTTC. It is translated as CASSRDYSYNEQFF.

The V call is TRBV7-8, the J call TRBJ1-2, with TRBD1 identical over 7 bases. Unmatched junction bases numbered 8, after V lost 5 bases and J lost 5 bases. The germline V gene encodes CDR1 SGHVS and CDR2 FQNEAQ. The CDR3 is 14 amino acids. CDR3 sequence reads: CASSPQGMGYGYTF. The CDR3, as DNA: TGTGCCAGCAGCCCACAGGGGATGGGGTATGGCTACACCTTC.

This clonotype was observed a handful of times. The J gene is TRBJ2-3, the V gene TRBV7-9; D is unclear. This CDR3 is 14 amino acids long. The ends were cut back, 5 bases at V and 6 bases at J, with 15 bases in the middle. The germline V gene encodes CDR1 SEHNR and CDR2 FQNEAQ (reference sequence). CDR3 nucleotides: TGTGCCAGCAGCGGACGAACGCGAGTGGATACGCAGTATTTT. As protein: CASSGRTRVDTQYF.

The V gene is TRBV20-1, the J gene TRBJ1-2; D call uncertain. The CDR3 totals 15 residues. Per germline, CDR1 DFQATT and CDR2 SNEGSKA (reference sequence). Deletions cut 5 bases from V and 2 bases from J, with 18 bases between. In nucleotides, the CDR3 is TGCAGTGCTTCGGAGTGGGAGGGCACCAACTATGGCTACACCTTC. It yields the protein CSASEWEGTNYGYTF.